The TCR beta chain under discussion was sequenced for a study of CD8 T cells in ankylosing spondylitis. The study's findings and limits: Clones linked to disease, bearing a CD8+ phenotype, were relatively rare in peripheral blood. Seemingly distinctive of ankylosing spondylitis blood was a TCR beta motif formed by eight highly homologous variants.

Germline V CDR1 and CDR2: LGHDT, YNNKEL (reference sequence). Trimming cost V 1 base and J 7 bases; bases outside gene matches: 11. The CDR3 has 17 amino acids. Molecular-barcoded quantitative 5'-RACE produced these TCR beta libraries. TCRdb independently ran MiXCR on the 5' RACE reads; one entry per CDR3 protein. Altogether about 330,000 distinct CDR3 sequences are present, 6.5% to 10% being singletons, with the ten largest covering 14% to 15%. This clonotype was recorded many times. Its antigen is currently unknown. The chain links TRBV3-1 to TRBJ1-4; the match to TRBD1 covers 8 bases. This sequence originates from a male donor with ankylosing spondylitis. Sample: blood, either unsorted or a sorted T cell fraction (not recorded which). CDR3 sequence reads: CASSQVKAGGLSEKLFF. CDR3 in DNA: TGTGCCAGCAGCCAAGTGAAGGCAGGGGGCCTGAGTGAAAAACTGTTTTTT.